This entry concerns a single T cell receptor beta chain. Its antigen is not known. Sequencing used immunoSEQ multiplex PCR; TCRdb keeps in-frame clones, though not all of them. This sample has about 120,000 clones, with 70% to 90% found just once. These data come from a study of T cell responses to AZD1222 COVID-19 vaccine. Study-wide results and limits: Two AZD1222 administrations were followed by greater Spike-specific TCR breadth and depth.

This clonotype originated in an adult in good health. Sample: peripheral blood, taken on day 0 of AZD1222 vaccination.

This CDR3 reads CASSSRGMGTEAFF. CDR3 coding DNA: TGTGCCAGCAGTTCCAGGGGTATGGGCACTGAAGCTTTCTTT. The genes are TRBV6-6 and TRBJ1-1; TRBD1 might be the D (6 bases). This CDR3 has 14 residues. V lost 4 bases, J lost 4 bases, and 13 bases lay in between. In germline, CDR1 is MNHNY, CDR2 SVGAGI (reference sequence).